A selection of T cell receptor beta chains follows, all from one sample in a study of identical twins. TCRdb redid the calling of the 5' RACE reads with MiXCR, one entry per CDR3 protein. The sample yields hundreds of thousands of distinct CDR3 sequences, more than 9% seen once. This sample also belongs to another study, concerning yellow fever vaccine responses in identical twins.

Sequenced material: PBMCs. The source of these receptors is a woman in her late teens or twenties in good health. CDR3s include the opening cysteine and the closing phenylalanine or tryptophan. The D gene is left open where the match is weak. A clone size is listed for some rows: how often the clone was seen (once, few, many), or a class if it is expanded.

>NA|TRBJ2-1|TRBV6-8|TRBD2
TGTGCCAACAACCAACGGACTAGCGGGGGGCAAATCTCCTACAATGAGCAGTTCTTC
CANNQRTSGGQISYNEQFF
>few|TRBJ2-1|TRBV27|TRBD1
TGTGCCAGCAGCCTACGGACAGGGCAGGGAGAATACAATGAGCAGTTCTTC
CASSLRTGQGEYNEQFF
>NA|TRBJ2-5|TRBV7-8|NA
TGTGCCAGCAGCGATCCCTTAAGGACTCACCAAGAGACCCAGTACTTC
CASSDPLRTHQETQYF
>few|TRBJ2-2|TRBV7-6|NA
TGTGCCAGCAGCTCCCCGGCGGGGAACACCGGGGAGCTGTTTTTT
CASSSPAGNTGELFF
>many|TRBJ2-5|TRBV10-3|NA
TGTGCCATCAGAAACGGCCAGGTAGAGACCCAGTACTTC
CAIRNGQVETQYF
>NA|TRBJ2-2|TRBV5-5|NA
TGTGCCAGCAGCTTGACCCTAGCAGGCACCGGGGAGCTGTTTTTT
CASSLTLAGTGELFF
>NA|TRBJ2-1|TRBV28|TRBD2
TGTGCCAGCAGCAGGAGGGGACTAGCGGGAGCGAGTGAGCAGTTCTTC
CASSRRGLAGASEQFF
>many|TRBJ1-5|TRBV24-1|NA
TGTGCCACCAGTGATGTGGGAGGTAGCAATCAGCCCCAGCATTTT
CATSDVGGSNQPQHF
>few|TRBJ2-7|TRBV20-1|TRBD2
TGCAGTGCTTCCTCATATACTAGCGGGAGTTCCTACGAGCAGTACTTC
CSASSYTSGSSYEQYF
>NA|TRBJ1-6|TRBV7-9|NA
TGTGCCAGCAGCTTACAGGGGAATACTTCACCCCTCCACTTT
CASSLQGNTSPLHF
>NA|TRBJ2-1|TRBV7-2|TRBD1
TGTGCCAGCAGCTTAGTCGGGACAGGGAGAGTTGAGCAGTTCTTC
CASSLVGTGRVEQFF
>NA|TRBJ2-4|TRBV12-3/TRBV12-4|NA
TGTGCCAGCAGTCTGACTCAAAACATTCAGTACTTC
CASSLTQNIQYF
>NA|TRBJ2-3|TRBV28|TRBD2
TGTGCCAGCAGTTCCGCAGGGCTAGCGGGAACAGATACGCAGTATTTT
CASSSAGLAGTDTQYF
>many|TRBJ2-7|TRBV6-2/TRBV6-3|NA
TGTGCCAGCAGTTTGTCGGACTTGCCCGAGCAGTACTTC
CASSLSDLPEQYF
>NA|TRBJ2-2|TRBV7-9|NA
TGTGCCAGCAGCCCCCAGGTGCACACCGGGGAGCTGTTTTTT
CASSPQVHTGELFF
>NA|TRBJ2-5|TRBV28|TRBD1
TGTGCCAGCAGTTCGGGACAGCTAGAGACCCAGTACTTC
CASSSGQLETQYF
>many|TRBJ2-1|TRBV4-1|NA
TGCGCCAGCAGCCAACCCGCAGGGTACAATGAGCAGTTCTTC
CASSQPAGYNEQFF
>many|TRBJ2-1|TRBV5-1|TRBD1
TGCGCCAGCAGCTTGCGGGACAGGGAGTATGAGCAGTTCTTC
CASSLRDREYEQFF
>few|TRBJ1-2|TRBV29-1|NA
TGCAGCGTTTGGGGAGCAAGAGACTATGGCTACACCTTC
CSVWGARDYGYTF
>NA|TRBJ2-3|TRBV5-1|TRBD2
TGCGCCAGCAGCCCGGGACTAGCGGACAGGGGGTATTTT
CASSPGLADRGYF
>NA|TRBJ1-1|TRBV20-1|TRBD1
TGCTGTGCTAGACCCGGGACAGGGGGCCTGTACACTGAAGCTTTCTTT
CCARPGTGGLYTEAFF
>few|TRBJ1-1|TRBV6-1|NA
TGTGCCAGCAGTGAGTCCCCAACTTGGTGGACTGAAGCTTTCTTT
CASSESPTWWTEAFF
>few|TRBJ1-6|TRBV12-3/TRBV12-4|NA
TGTGCCAGCAGTCCCGGGGCGGGGTCTAATTCACCCCTCCACTTT
CASSPGAGSNSPLHF
>NA|TRBJ2-4|TRBV28|NA
TGTGCCAGCACCCCGTCCCAAGGCCTGAATTCCGCCAAAAACATTCAGTACTTC
CASTPSQGLNSAKNIQYF
>NA|TRBJ2-5|TRBV3-1|NA
TGTGCCAGCAGCCAAGGCAGGGCAAGCGCGGAGACCCAGTACTTC
CASSQGRASAETQYF
>NA|TRBJ2-2|TRBV24-1|TRBD2
TGTGCCACCAGTGGCCCGACTAGCGGGTCGAACACCGGGGAGCTGTTTTTT
CATSGPTSGSNTGELFF
>NA|TRBJ2-7|TRBV5-1|TRBD2
TGCGCCAGCAGATCTATTAGCGGGAACTCCTACGAGCAGTACTTC
CASRSISGNSYEQYF
>NA|TRBJ1-6|TRBV4-1|NA
TGCGCCAGCAGCCCGCCTCAGGGTAACAATTCACCCCTCCACTTT
CASSPPQGNNSPLHF
>few|TRBJ2-1|TRBV27|NA
TGTGCCAGCAGTTTGAGGGAGGGGGGGGTTCTCGAGCAGTTCTTC
CASSLREGGVLEQFF
>few|TRBJ1-2|TRBV18|TRBD1
TGTGCCAGCTCACTCCGGGACAGGGAAAGTTACACCTTC
CASSLRDRESYTF
>few|TRBJ1-5|TRBV4-1|NA
TGCGCCAGCAGCCCTACTTCAGCGTCTAGCAATCAGCCCCAGCATTTT
CASSPTSASSNQPQHF
>many|TRBJ2-3|TRBV28|TRBD1
TGTGCCAGCAGTGAGGACAGGGGAAGCACAGATACGCAGTATTTT
CASSEDRGSTDTQYF
>NA|TRBJ2-5|TRBV7-3|NA
TGTGCCAGCAGCTTATCCGGAGCGGCAGCCCAAGAGACCCAGTACTTC
CASSLSGAAAQETQYF
>few|TRBJ2-5|TRBV4-1|NA
TGCGCCAGCAGCCAAGACAGGGGCGGAGGGGAGACCCAGTACTTC
CASSQDRGGGETQYF
>many|TRBJ2-1|TRBV4-2|NA
TGTGCCAGCAGCCATGAAAACAATGAGCAGTTCTTC
CASSHENNEQFF